What follows are 15 T cell receptor delta chains derived from one specimen sequenced in a study of gamma-delta T cells after stem cell transplantation. TCRdb fed the RT-PCR reads into CATT to redo clone calling. There are 2,000 or so delta-chain clones in the sample; roughly 14% occur only once, and 25% to 30% lies in the top ten. Sequences were obtained from gamma-delta T cells. All receptors derive from a human donor. It is not recorded whose cells these are; they may come from a transplant donor.

Written as DNA, the CDR3 is TGTGCCTGTGACACTGGGGGCCCGAGCTCCTGGGACACCCGACAGATGTTTTTC. This encodes CACDTGGPSSWDTRQMFF. The J gene is TRDJ3, while no V gene call was made; the D call of TRDD3 is as the table states it, not checked on the DNA. The CDR3 sequence is 18 residues long.

The genes are TRDV1 and TRDJ1, with 9 nucleotides matching TRDD3. CDR1 TSWWSYY and CDR2 QGS come from the germline V gene. CDR3 length: 21 amino acids. V gave up 9 bases and J gave up 0 bases; unmatched junction bases: 26. The CDR3 DNA is TGTGCTCTGGTGGGGGACTACTTCAACTCTTGGGGATACGGGTACACCGATAAACTCATCTTT. Translated: CALVGDYFNSWGYGYTDKLIF.

The rearrangement joins TRDV1 to TRDJ1; D unresolved. The CDR3 totals 17 residues. CDR1 and CDR2 (germline): TSWWSYY, QGS. V lost 0 bases to trimming and J lost 0 bases, with 14 bases between them. The CDR3 reads CALGELERYRNTDKLIF. CDR3 nucleotide sequence: TGTGCTCTTGGGGAACTTGAAAGGTACAGAAACACCGATAAACTCATCTTT.

Note on this clone: A far larger clone lies a single base away; this is likely a read error. Other DNA sequences in the same sample also yield this CDR3. CDR3 DNA sequence: TGTGCCTGCGTCTTGCTGGGGGACACCGATAAACTCATCTTT. It is translated as CACVLLGDTDKLIF. The rearrangement links TRDV2 to TRDJ1; 7 nucleotides match TRDD3. Losses at the gene ends were 7 bases for V and 0 bases for J; bases not matched to a gene: 7. The CDR3 extends over 14 amino acids. Germline loops: CDR1 GEAIGNYY, CDR2 EKD.

Only a few counts were recorded for this clone. A much larger clone lies one base from this, so it may be a read error. The same CDR3 is also encoded by other DNA sequences in this sample. The CDR3 bases are TGTGCCTGTGACCCCTGGGGGATACCCGATAAACTCATCTTC. Amino acids: CACDPWGIPDKLIF. The chain employs TRDV2 and TRDJ1, with 11 bases matching TRDD3. Germline lookup yields CDR1 GEAIGNYY and CDR2 EKD. This CDR3 has 14 residues.

This clone was seen a handful of times. A much more abundant neighbour one base away suggests this may be a read error. Different DNA sequences within this sample yield the same CDR3. The chain carries TRDV2 and TRDJ1; the match to TRDD3 covers 13 bases. From germline, CDR1 is GEAIGNYY and CDR2 EKD. V gave up 7 bases and J gave up 0 bases; unmatched junction bases: 16. This CDR3 region has 19 residues. The CDR3 is CACDSVETGGYAYTDKLIF. CDR3 nucleotide sequence: TGTGCCTGCGACTCCGTTGAAACTGGGGGATACGCGTACACCGATAAACTCATCTTT.

This clone was picked up a small number of times. The gene calls are TRDV2 and TRDJ1, with TRDD3 matching over 10 bases. This CDR3 has 17 amino acids. Per germline, CDR1 GEAIGNYY and CDR2 EKD. The V and J ends lost 0 bases and 2 bases, in that order; junction bases with no gene match: 8. CDR3 loop: CACDTLGGYGRTDKLIF. DNA for the CDR3: TGTGCCTGTGACACCCTCGGGGGATACGGGAGGACCGATAAACTCATCTTT.

This clone was found a few times. A far larger clone is a single base away, which makes a read error likely. V usage is TRDV2 and J usage is TRDJ1, with D perhaps assigned TRDD1 or TRDD3 (5 bases each). The V and J ends lost 3 bases and 7 bases respectively, with 29 bases between them. This CDR3 has 18 amino acids. The germline gives CDR1 GEAIGNYY, CDR2 EKD. CDR3 DNA sequence: TGTGCCTGTGACCCAGTACTGGTGCCATCCAATAGGGAACCTAAACTCATCTTT. Translation: CACDPVLVPSNREPKLIF.

CDR3 region: CACVRRGKQAYKLIF. The CDR3 region has the DNA TGTGCCTGTGTCAGGCGGGGGAAGCAGGCCTATAAACTCATCTTT. The chain is built from TRDV2 and TRDJ1, with TRDD3 as a possible D gene (6 bases). Because TCRdb records no J gene, it was assigned here through a match of the DNA to germline. CDR1 is GEAIGNYY and CDR2 is EKD in the germline V gene. This CDR3 has 15 residues. The V and J ends lost 5 bases and 6 bases respectively, with 21 bases between them.

V is TRDV2 and J is TRDJ1; D might be TRDD3 (6 bases). TCRdb lists no J gene, so it was determined here by aligning the DNA to germline. CDR3 length equals 18 residues. Trimming pared 2 bases from V and 1 base from J, leaving 22 bases between. CDR1 is GEAIGNYY and CDR2 is EKD in the germline V gene. The DNA for the CDR3 is TGTGCCTGTGACAGTGGACTGGGACCAAACAGGGGCACCGATAAACTCATCTTT. Encoded protein: CACDSGLGPNRGTDKLIF.

This clone was observed a few times. The chain employs TRDV2 and TRDJ1, with 11 bases identical to TRDD3. CDR3 length: 15 amino acids. Germline CDR1 GEAIGNYY, CDR2 EKD. With 3 bases clipped from V and 10 bases from J, the junction kept 12 bases outside the gene matches. The CDR3 protein is CACDSILGDRGILIF. CDR3 DNA: TGTGCCTGTGACTCTATACTGGGGGATAGGGGAATACTCATCTTT.

This clone occurred a few times. The chain joins TRAV29/DV5 to TRDJ2; D is ambiguous. Trimming pared 0 bases from V and 3 bases from J, leaving 9 bases between. The CDR3 runs 14 residues. From germline, CDR1 is NSMFDY and CDR2 ISSIKDK. CDR3 loop: CAASDYVMTAQLFF. The CDR3 region has the DNA TGTGCAGCAAGCGACTACGTAATGACAGCACAACTCTTCTTT.

The sample holds a few counts of this clone. The rearrangement joins TRDV2 to TRDJ1, with D tentatively TRDD3 (6 bases). The J gene was missing in TCRdb and was found by matching the end of the DNA to germline. The germline V gene has CDR1 GEAIGNYY and CDR2 EKD. This CDR3 contains 17 residues. V lost 0 bases and J 0 bases, leaving 16 bases between the germline ends. The DNA for the CDR3 is TGTGCCTGTGACACCGGGGGGGGGAGACCTTACACCGATAAACTCATCTTT. This codes for CACDTGGGRPYTDKLIF.

The gene calls are TRDV2 and TRDJ1; the D gene is possibly TRDD3 (6 bases). Germline CDR1 and CDR2: GEAIGNYY and EKD. The V and J ends lost 3 bases and 5 bases respectively, with 15 bases between them. The CDR3 is made up of 14 amino acids. CDR3 nucleotides: TGTGCCTGTGACCCCGTACTGGGTCGTGATAAACTCATCTTT. Residues: CACDPVLGRDKLIF.

This clone was seen only a few times. The gene calls are TRDV2 and TRDJ1; 9 bases are shared with TRDD3. The CDR3 is 19 residues long. V was pared by 0 bases and J by 0 bases, with 13 bases of the junction left unmatched. CDR1 and CDR2 (germline): GEAIGNYY, EKD. The CDR3 DNA reads as TGTGCCTGTGACACCGTGGGAGGCGCTGGGGGATCCAACACCGATAAACTCATCTTT. It specifies CACDTVGGAGGSNTDKLIF.